This T cell receptor (beta chain) originates from a study of cytomegalovirus exposure and HLA in healthy donors. Study overall: There were roughly 80 million unique TCRs (from HLA-typed donors) in an early data release.

Germline V gene sequence: CDR1 MGHRA, CDR2 YSYEKL. The CDR3 runs 16 residues. V was clipped by 1 base and J by 1 base, with 14 bases between them. In the case of this clone: Its antigen is as yet unknown.

Study-wide results and caveats: In a later analysis, at a false discovery rate of 0.05, under 20,000 TCR beta sequences were associated with HLA alleles. TCR beta V- and J-gene trimming was later associated with a missense DCLRE1C variant. The likely origin of a cluster of highly shared sequence variants was a sequencing artifact.

60 Vbeta and 13 Jbeta primers were used in PCR. Data came from immunoSEQ multiplex PCR; TCRdb stores just in-frame clones and leaves some out. The sample consists of some 150,000 clones, 80% to 85% of them appearing once. The sample consisted of PBMCs. The V gene is TRBV4-1, the J gene TRBJ2-7, with D maybe TRBD2 (6 bases). This sequence originates from a female donor in good health and CMV-seronegative. CDR3 region: CASSQVPGVRSYEQYF. The CDR3 DNA sequence: TGCGCCAGCAGCCAAGTTCCGGGGGTACGATCCTACGAGCAGTACTTC.